What follows are 26 T cell receptor beta chains derived from one specimen sequenced in a study of T cells after yellow fever vaccination. Each CDR3 protein is one row after TCRdb ran MiXCR on the 5' RACE reads. The table records hundreds of thousands of distinct CDR3 sequences, roughly 12% of them present only once. The sequenced sample was PBMCs, obtained on the day of the yellow fever booster vaccination. The source is a man younger than 45 who received the YFV17D yellow fever vaccine.

The rearrangement uses TRBV4-3 and TRBJ2-1; 7 bases are a match to TRBD2. Germline V lookup: CDR1 LGHNA, CDR2 YSLEER. The CDR3 sequence is 16 residues long. The trim removed 4 bases at V and 2 bases at J, leaving 8 bases unmatched. CDR3 protein: CASSPRAGPPYNEQFF. CDR3 nucleotides: TGCGCCAGCAGCCCAAGAGCGGGACCCCCCTACAATGAGCAGTTCTTC.

This clonotype was recorded many times. The chain has TRBV29-1 and TRBJ2-7; D might be TRBD2 (6 bases). V was cut by 0 bases and J by 6 bases, with 9 bases left in between. Per germline, CDR1 SQVTM and CDR2 ANQGSEA. The CDR3 has 12 amino acids. The CDR3 reads CSVEEEGIEQYF. CDR3 DNA: TGCAGCGTTGAAGAGGAGGGGATCGAGCAGTACTTC.

The chain links TRBV28 to TRBJ2-2; TRBD1 matches at 9 bases. J gave up 5 bases and V 3 bases, and 4 bases lay outside the gene matches. This CDR3 is built from 15 residues. In germline, CDR1 is MDHEN, CDR2 SYDVKM. The CDR3, as DNA: TGTGCCAGCAGTTTTCAGGGACAGGGTACCGGGGAGCTGTTTTTT. Encoded protein: CASSFQGQGTGELFF.

There are a few counts of this clonotype. The chain combines TRBV5-6 with TRBJ1-4; no definite D call. Germline assignment: CDR1 SGHDT and CDR2 YYEEEE. The V gene lost 4 bases and the J gene lost 6 bases, with 19 bases spanning the gap. The CDR3 is 16 residues long. The CDR3 loop is CASSPLRKKSDEKLFF. CDR3 nucleotides: TGTGCCAGCAGCCCGTTACGAAAGAAGTCGGATGAAAAACTGTTTTTT. Combining the CDR3 with reference TRBV5-6 and TRBJ1-4 gives the whole variable domain DAGVTQSPTHLIKTRGQQVTLRCSPKSGHDTVSWYQQALGQGPQFIFQYYEEEERQRGNFPDRFSGHQFPNYSSELNVNALLLGDSALYLCASSPLRKKSDEKLFFGSGTQLSVL.

This clonotype was seen only a few times. This chain uses TRBV2 with TRBJ2-2; the D gene is possibly TRBD2 (5 bases). V was trimmed by 7 bases and J by 4 bases, leaving 16 bases between them. This CDR3 spans 15 amino acids. CDR1 SNHLY and CDR2 FYNNEI come from the germline V gene. Here the CDR3 DNA reads TGTGCCAGCAAACCCGAGGGAGTAGCCACCGGGGAGCTGTTTTTT. It translates to CASKPEGVATGELFF.

This clonotype was observed a few times. The chain uses TRBV19 and TRBJ2-1; 8 nucleotides match TRBD2. This CDR3 has 17 amino acids. Germline V lookup: CDR1 LNHDA, CDR2 SQIVND (reference sequence). J was trimmed by 4 bases and V by 6 bases; bases with no gene match: 14. The CDR3 spells CASSDTRLGLVYNEQFF. In nucleotides, the CDR3 is TGTGCCAGTAGCGACACCAGATTGGGACTAGTGTACAATGAGCAGTTCTTC.

In its sample, this clonotype was seen a few times. V usage is TRBV7-9 and J usage is TRBJ2-1; D is unclear. This CDR3 contains 12 residues. CDR1 SEHNR and CDR2 FQNEAQ come from the germline V gene (reference sequence). With 5 bases removed from V and 6 bases from J, the gap between germline ends came to 8 bases. The CDR3 spells CASSPTFNEQFF. CDR3 nucleotide sequence: TGTGCCAGCAGCCCCACCTTCAATGAGCAGTTCTTC. Filled out from reference TRBV7-9 and TRBJ2-1, the complete variable domain reads DTGVSQNPRHKITKRGQNVTFRCDPISEHNRLYWYRQTLGQGPEFLTYFQNEAQLEKSRLLSDRFSAERPKGSFSTLEIQRTEQGDSAMYLCASSPTFNEQFFGPGTRLTVL.

This clonotype has just a few counts. V gene TRBV5-4 combines with J gene TRBJ2-1; a possible D gene is TRBD2 (6 bases). CDR3 length equals 16 residues. V was shortened by 0 bases and J by 0 bases, with 10 bases between the two germline ends. CDR1 and CDR2 from the germline V gene are SGHNT and YYREEE (reference sequence). Here the CDR3 reads CASSLVVGGSYNEQFF. The DNA for the CDR3 is TGTGCCAGCAGCTTGGTGGTGGGAGGCTCCTACAATGAGCAGTTCTTC.

The CDR3 sequence: CSARDRRTDYGYTF. The CDR3 DNA reads as TGCAGTGCTAGAGATCGGAGGACAGACTATGGCTACACCTTC. This chain connects TRBV20-1 to TRBJ1-2, with D perhaps TRBD1 (6 bases). V lost 0 bases and J lost 3, with 11 bases in between. Germline CDR1 is DFQATT and CDR2 is SNEGSKA (reference sequence). The CDR3 is 14 amino acids.

This clonotype was seen a few times. CDR3 DNA: TGTGCTAGTGGTCGTCCGGGACAGGGGATCGGGGAGCTGTTTTTT. Encoded protein: CASGRPGQGIGELFF. V gene TRBV12-5 combines with J gene TRBJ2-2, with TRBD1 identical over 10 bases. The junction had 7 bases not matched to a gene; V was cut back by 5 bases and J by 7 bases. Germline-derived CDR1 and CDR2 are LGHNT and FRNRAP. This CDR3 comprises 15 residues.

The genes are TRBV10-2 and TRBJ2-3, with 10 bases that match TRBD2. V dropped 6 bases and J dropped 6; count of bases not matched to a gene: 12. The germline gives CDR1 WSHSY, CDR2 SAAADI. CDR3 length: 16 residues. The CDR3 sequence is CASSQRQTSGLDTQYF. CDR3 sequence (DNA): TGCGCCAGCAGCCAGCGCCAGACTAGCGGGTTGGATACGCAGTATTTT.

This clonotype was recorded a few times. One junction end does not reproduce the germline sequence, and a read error may be involved. The chain carries TRBV5-4 and TRBJ2-1, with 10 bases that match TRBD2. CDR1 is SGHNT, CDR2 YYREEE, per germline (reference sequence). The CDR3 runs to 13 residues. CDR3 bases: TGTGCCAGCAGCTTAGCGGGAGGGCCCCAAGGGGTCTTC. Translating it yields CASSLAGGPQGVF. Full variable domain (outside the CDR3, taken from reference TRBV5-4 and TRBJ2-1): ETGVTQSPTHLIKTRGQQVTLRCSSQSGHNTVSWYQQALGQGPQFIFQYYREEENGRGNFPPRFSGLQFPNYSSELNVNALELDDSALYLCASSLAGGPQGVFGPGTRLTVL.

The J gene is TRBJ1-3, the V gene TRBV27; D is unresolved. Trimming took 4 bases from V and 0 from J, leaving 10 bases between them. Germline V gives CDR1 MNHEY, CDR2 SMNVEV (reference sequence). This CDR3 is 15 amino acids long. In DNA, the CDR3 is TGTGCCAGCAGTTCCCGGAGGGACTCTGGAAACACCATATATTTT. Translation gives CASSSRRDSGNTIYF.

This clonotype occurred a few times. The chain couples TRBV27 to TRBJ1-3, with D maybe TRBD1 (5 bases). Looked up from germline, CDR1 is MNHEY and CDR2 is SMNVEV (reference sequence). The CDR3 runs to 13 residues. V was trimmed by 10 bases and J by 2 bases, leaving 12 bases between them. The CDR3 DNA reads as TGTGCCAACCGCTACAGGCCTGGAAACACCATATATTTT. Translated: CANRYRPGNTIYF.

This clonotype was counted between two and nine times. This chain links TRBV7-6 with TRBJ2-1; 7 nucleotides line up with TRBD2. The junction had 9 bases not matched to a gene; V was cut back by 1 base and J by 9 bases. The length of the CDR3 is 15 residues. The germline CDR1 and CDR2 sequences are SGHVS and FNYEAQ. CDR3 nucleotides: TGTGCCAGCAGCTTAGAGCGGGATGGGGCCATTGAGCAGTTCTTC. Translating it yields CASSLERDGAIEQFF.

This clonotype was detected only a few times. CDR3 nucleotide sequence: TGTGCCAGCTTGGACAGCTATAATGAAAAACTGTTTTTT. The encoded protein is CASLDSYNEKLFF. The chain is built from TRBV2 and TRBJ1-4, with a weak D call TRBD1 (6 bases). The V gene's germline CDR1 is SNHLY and CDR2 FYNNEI. The V gene lost 8 bases and the J gene lost 4 bases, with 11 bases spanning the gap. The CDR3 is made up of 13 amino acids.

As concerns this clonotype: A read error may explain this, as a much larger clone is one base away. The rearrangement uses TRBV29-1 and TRBJ2-7; the match to TRBD2 covers 7 bases. Per the germline V gene, CDR1 is SQVTM and CDR2 is ANQGSEA. This CDR3 region has 11 residues. CDR3 coding DNA: TGCTGCGTTGCCGTGGGAGGGTTCTCGTACTTC. Translation gives CCVAVGGFSYF.

This clonotype was detected only a few times. The chain carries TRBV27 and TRBJ1-6, with a tentative D call TRBD1 (6 bases). The germline V gene encodes CDR1 MNHEY and CDR2 SMNVEV (reference sequence). Trimming took off 7 bases at V and 2 bases at J, with 15 bases between the two ends. The CDR3 is 16 residues long. CDR3 coding DNA: TGTGCCAGCACCAACAGGGATTCGACCTATAATTCACCCCTCCACTTT. It encodes CASTNRDSTYNSPLHF.

This chain joins TRBV14 and TRBJ2-5, with 8 bases lining up with TRBD2. The length of the CDR3 is 15 residues. J gave up 5 bases and V 1 base, and 6 bases lay outside the gene matches. Germline CDR1 reads SGHDN; CDR2 reads FVKESK. The CDR3: CASSQATGGLETQYF. CDR3 nucleotide sequence: TGTGCCAGCAGCCAAGCAACGGGAGGGTTGGAGACCCAGTACTTC.

This clonotype was seen a few times. The CDR3 DNA sequence: TGCAGCGTTGAAGTGGAGTCTGAAGCTTTCTTT. Translating it yields CSVEVESEAFF. The genes are TRBV29-1 and TRBJ1-1; D gene ambiguous. The V gene lost 1 base and the J gene lost 6 bases, with 6 bases spanning the gap. The CDR3 loop spans 11 amino acids. Germline loops: CDR1 SQVTM, CDR2 ANQGSEA.

This clonotype was observed a few times. The rearrangement links TRBV6-5 to TRBJ2-7; no reliable D call. Germline CDR1 and CDR2: MNHEY and SVGAGI. The CDR3 covers 16 residues. V lost 2 bases, J lost 5 bases, and 19 bases lay in between. CDR3 nucleotides: TGTGCCAGCAGTTACCGACGGTTACTATCGGTGAACGAGCAGTACTTC. Its protein product is CASSYRRLLSVNEQYF.

J is TRBJ2-2 and V is TRBV7-6, with TRBD1 identical over 8 bases. Germline V gene lookup returns CDR1 SGHVS and CDR2 FNYEAQ. The CDR3 loop spans 15 amino acids. Trimming took 5 bases from V and 4 from J; bases not matched to a gene: 6. The DNA for the CDR3 is TGTGCCAGCAGCGGACAGGGCCTGAGCACCGGGGAGCTGTTTTTT. It codes for CASSGQGLSTGELFF.

In this sample, this clonotype turned up many times. The rearrangement uses TRBV6-6 and TRBJ1-5; D may be TRBD1 (6 bases). V lost 10 bases and J 7 bases, leaving 17 bases between the germline ends. CDR1 is MNHNY and CDR2 is SVGAGI in the germline V gene (reference sequence). CDR3 length: 13 residues. In DNA form, the CDR3 reads TGTGCCACCTTTGGGGGGGCAGGGCAGCCCCAGCATTTT. The encoded protein is CATFGGAGQPQHF.

The rearrangement joins TRBV4-2 to TRBJ2-2; 10 bases align to TRBD2. The CDR3 is 16 residues long. Germline trimming cut 0 bases from V and 7 bases from J; bases unmatched to any gene: 5. From germline, CDR1 is LGHNA and CDR2 YNFKEQ. CDR3 amino acids: CASSQDGTSVSGELFF. CDR3 DNA: TGTGCCAGCAGCCAAGATGGGACTAGCGTGAGCGGGGAGCTGTTTTTT.

This clonotype turned up a few times. V gene TRBV5-4 combines with J gene TRBJ2-6; D not resolved. CDR3 length: 13 amino acids. Deletions cut 2 bases from V and 3 bases from J, with 3 bases between. Germline CDR1 SGHNT, CDR2 YYREEE (reference sequence). CDR3 DNA: TGTGCCAGCAGCTTCCATGGGGCCAACGTCCTGACTTTC. Translating gives CASSFHGANVLTF. The whole variable domain, remainder taken from reference TRBV5-4 and TRBJ2-6, is ETGVTQSPTHLIKTRGQQVTLRCSSQSGHNTVSWYQQALGQGPQFIFQYYREEENGRGNFPPRFSGLQFPNYSSELNVNALELDDSALYLCASSFHGANVLTFGAGSRLTVL.

This clonotype was detected many times. The chain couples TRBV12-3 or TRBV12-4 to TRBJ2-1, with 14 positions matching TRBD2. After removal of 6 bases from V and 6 bases from J, the junction contained 10 bases not matched to a gene. This CDR3 is built from 17 residues. The CDR3 loop reads CASSRGSGLAGANEQFF. The CDR3 nucleotides read TGTGCCAGCAGCCGCGGCTCGGGACTAGCGGGAGCCAATGAGCAGTTCTTC.